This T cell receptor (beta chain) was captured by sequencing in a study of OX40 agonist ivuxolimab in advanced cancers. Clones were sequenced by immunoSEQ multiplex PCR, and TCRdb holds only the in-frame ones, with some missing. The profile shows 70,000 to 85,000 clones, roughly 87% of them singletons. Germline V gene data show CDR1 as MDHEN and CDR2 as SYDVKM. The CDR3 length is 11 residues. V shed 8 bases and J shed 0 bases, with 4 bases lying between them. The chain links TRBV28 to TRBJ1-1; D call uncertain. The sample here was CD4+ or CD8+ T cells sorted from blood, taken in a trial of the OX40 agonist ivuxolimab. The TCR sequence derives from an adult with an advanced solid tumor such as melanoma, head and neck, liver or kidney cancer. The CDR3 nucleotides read TGTGCCAGCGCCTTGAACACTGAAGCTTTCTTT. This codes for CASALNTEAFF.